This paragraph covers one TCR beta chain sequence. Its target is not known. The sample comes from a study of beta chain features in type 1 diabetes. Study-wide results and caveats: A possible short-template PCR bias applies equally to patients and controls.

Investigators reverse transcribed all isolated RNA, so they sequenced expressed TCRB transcripts. TCRdb's table, derived via immunoSEQ multiplex PCR, lists solely in-frame clones and lacks some. The sample includes 310,000 or so clones, more than 9.5% of them seen just once. V was clipped by 8 bases and J by 7 bases; unmatched bases: 11. This CDR3 spans 14 amino acids. Germline CDR1 and CDR2: LNHDA and SQIVND (reference sequence). The sequence was obtained from a woman between 25 and 40 years old in good health. The rearrangement uses TRBV19 and TRBJ2-1; 7 positions agree with TRBD1. The sample taken for sequencing was naive CD4+ T cells from blood. The chain's CDR3 is CASGKRQGDNEQFF. CDR3 nucleotide sequence: TGTGCCAGTGGTAAGAGACAGGGCGATAATGAGCAGTTCTTC.